This is a list of T cell receptor beta chains from one sample in a study of T cell responses to AZD1222 COVID-19 vaccine. TCRdb's table, derived via immunoSEQ multiplex PCR, lists solely in-frame clones and lacks some. The sample holds about 110,000 clones, roughly 86% seen once. The sample was peripheral blood, taken on day 0 of MenACWY control vaccination. These receptors were obtained from an adult in good health. CDR3s include the opening cysteine and the closing phenylalanine or tryptophan. The order of the fields is clone size, V gene, J gene, D gene, CDR3 protein, CDR3 DNA. A D gene is named only where the DNA matches it firmly. Expanded clones are given a class, and other clones once, few, many or no size at all.

abundance: -; v_gene: TRBV29-1; j_gene: TRBJ1-1; d_gene: -; CDR3aa: CSGGERTAEAFF; CDR3nt: TGCAGCGGAGGCGAGCGAACGGCTGAAGCTTTCTTT
abundance: once; v_gene: TRBV9; j_gene: TRBJ2-7; d_gene: TRBD2; CDR3aa: CASSVGGTSGSYEQYF; CDR3nt: TGTGCCAGCAGCGTAGGGGGGACTAGCGGGAGTTACGAGCAGTACTTC
abundance: -; v_gene: TRBV7-3; j_gene: TRBJ1-2; d_gene: -; CDR3aa: CASSLNDGQGIGYTF; CDR3nt: TGTGCCAGCAGCCTAAACGACGGGCAGGGGATTGGCTACACCTTC
abundance: -; v_gene: TRBV24-1; j_gene: TRBJ2-1; d_gene: -; CDR3aa: CATSDPRALNEQFF; CDR3nt: TGTGCCACCAGTGATCCCCGGGCTTTGAATGAGCAGTTCTTC
abundance: -; v_gene: TRBV6-2/TRBV6-3; j_gene: TRBJ2-5; d_gene: -; CDR3aa: CASSYGKQETQYF; CDR3nt: TGTGCCAGCAGTTACGGGAAGCAAGAGACCCAGTACTTC
abundance: -; v_gene: TRBV5-6; j_gene: TRBJ1-2; d_gene: TRBD1; CDR3aa: CASSPRTGANYGYTF; CDR3nt: TGTGCCAGCAGCCCTAGGACAGGAGCTAACTATGGCTACACCTTC
abundance: -; v_gene: TRBV7-2; j_gene: TRBJ1-2; d_gene: -; CDR3aa: CASSFTGTAGYTF; CDR3nt: TGTGCCAGCAGCTTCACAGGGACGGCAGGCTACACCTTC
abundance: -; v_gene: TRBV5-5; j_gene: TRBJ1-5; d_gene: -; CDR3aa: CASSIGPYSNQPQHF; CDR3nt: TGTGCCAGCAGCATAGGCCCCTATAGCAATCAGCCCCAGCATTTT
abundance: -; v_gene: TRBV7-9; j_gene: TRBJ1-1; d_gene: -; CDR3aa: CASSPSSEAFF; CDR3nt: TGTGCCAGCAGCCCTTCGTCTGAAGCTTTCTTT
abundance: -; v_gene: TRBV3-1/TRBV3-2; j_gene: TRBJ2-7; d_gene: -; CDR3aa: CASSQVPGPGGNEQYF; CDR3nt: TGTGCCAGCAGCCAAGTCCCCGGGCCCGGCGGGAACGAGCAGTACTTC
abundance: -; v_gene: TRBV28; j_gene: TRBJ2-7; d_gene: TRBD1; CDR3aa: CASSSTGMLYEQYF; CDR3nt: TGTGCCAGCAGTTCGACAGGGATGCTCTACGAGCAGTACTTC
abundance: -; v_gene: TRBV9; j_gene: TRBJ1-2; d_gene: -; CDR3aa: CASSVAAVTNYGYTF; CDR3nt: TGTGCCAGCAGCGTAGCGGCGGTTACTAACTATGGCTACACCTTC
abundance: once; v_gene: TRBV30; j_gene: TRBJ2-1; d_gene: TRBD2; CDR3aa: CAWTNIGREAYNEQFF; CDR3nt: TGTGCCTGGACAAATATTGGGCGGGAGGCCTACAATGAGCAGTTCTTC
abundance: -; v_gene: TRBV7-2; j_gene: TRBJ2-1; d_gene: -; CDR3aa: CASSSQGQPGDEQFF; CDR3nt: TGTGCCAGCAGCAGCCAAGGACAGCCTGGGGATGAGCAGTTCTTC
abundance: -; v_gene: TRBV28; j_gene: TRBJ1-5; d_gene: -; CDR3aa: CASSLGGDQPQHF; CDR3nt: TGTGCCAGCAGTTTAGGGGGGGATCAGCCCCAGCATTTT
abundance: once; v_gene: TRBV4-2; j_gene: TRBJ1-1; d_gene: -; CDR3aa: CASSQDWTISTEAFF; CDR3nt: TGTGCCAGCAGCCAAGATTGGACAATATCGACTGAAGCTTTCTTT
abundance: -; v_gene: TRBV6-6; j_gene: TRBJ1-1; d_gene: -; CDR3aa: CASSPIRRGEAFF; CDR3nt: TGTGCCAGCAGCCCCATCCGTCGGGGAGAAGCTTTCTTT
abundance: -; v_gene: TRBV4-3; j_gene: TRBJ1-5; d_gene: -; CDR3aa: CASSQGSGINQPQHF; CDR3nt: TGCGCCAGCAGCCAAGGTTCAGGGATCAATCAGCCCCAGCATTTT
abundance: -; v_gene: TRBV25-1; j_gene: TRBJ1-1; d_gene: TRBD1; CDR3aa: CASSVNRGTEAFF; CDR3nt: TGTGCCAGCAGTGTAAACAGGGGCACTGAAGCTTTCTTT
abundance: -; v_gene: TRBV19; j_gene: TRBJ1-1; d_gene: -; CDR3aa: CASTPSLARSTEAFF; CDR3nt: TGTGCCAGTACCCCATCGCTGGCCCGAAGCACTGAAGCTTTCTTT
abundance: -; v_gene: TRBV7-9; j_gene: TRBJ2-7; d_gene: TRBD2; CDR3aa: CASSSGGQGLPYEQYF; CDR3nt: TGTGCCAGCAGCTCGGGAGGCCAGGGCCTCCCCTACGAGCAGTACTTC
abundance: -; v_gene: TRBV7-2; j_gene: TRBJ1-2; d_gene: TRBD1; CDR3aa: CASSPGGHYGYTF; CDR3nt: TGTGCCAGCAGCCCAGGGGGCCATTATGGCTACACCTTC
abundance: -; v_gene: TRBV24-1; j_gene: TRBJ2-7; d_gene: TRBD2; CDR3aa: CATSGPSGSYEQYF; CDR3nt: TGTGCCACCAGTGGGCCTAGCGGCTCCTACGAGCAGTACTTC
abundance: -; v_gene: TRBV5-1; j_gene: TRBJ1-1; d_gene: TRBD1; CDR3aa: CASSETGGRGYTEAFF; CDR3nt: TGCGCCAGCAGCGAGACAGGGGGCCGTGGGTACACTGAAGCTTTCTTT